This TCR beta chain was found in a study of T-cell memory formation after mild COVID-19 (dated by TCRdb to the early 2020s). With respect to the entire study: TCR sequence clusters from the two donors were largely donor specific. Two young, previously healthy adult volunteers, one female and one male, were included in the cohort. In a couple of donors, T-cell clones that expanded and contracted after mild COVID-19 were followed by sequencing TCRalpha and TCRbeta repertoires longitudinally. What the authors observed across the whole study: Contracting CD4+ clones were located mainly in the CM and EM memory subsets, whereas CD8+ clones were found to be enriched in EMRA. From day 15 to 85, contracting clones showed balanced CD4/CD8 phenotypes, whereas a second wave of clones that expanded from day 15 to 37 leaned towards CD4+. Only a couple of mild cases were covered by the study, and larger cohorts that include severe cases with pre-infection samples were considered necessary. Whether the second-wave clones peaking on day 37 were SARS-CoV-2 specific was not confirmed. The detection of some responding clones in pre-infection memory suggests that pre-existing cross-reactive memory T cells joined the SARS-CoV-2 response.

The instrument given in TCRdb is Illumina NovaSeq 6000. cDNA libraries for TCRalpha and TCRbeta were prepared by 5'RACE using constant-segment primers, with sample barcodes and unique molecular identifiers added. Trizol reagent was used to extract RNA from every sample. The libraries were amplified in two PCR steps, and the second step added a second sample barcode and Illumina TruSeq adapters. The libraries were sequenced on an Illumina NovaSeq using 2 x 150 bp paired-end reads. The paper's data handling went like this. With migec v1.2.7, reads were demultiplexed and then collapsed into UMI-guided consensus sequences. Using mixcr v2.1.11, the UMI consensuses were aligned to TRA and TRB V and J templates and assembled into clonotypes. A clonotype was counted as expanded or contracted only if both edgeR and NoisET called the change significant, with noise models trained on biological replicates. For edgeR calls, a false discovery rate-adjusted p below 0.01 and a log2 fold-change threshold of 1 were applied. As an exploratory analysis of dynamics, PCA with hierarchical clustering was applied to max-normalized trajectories of the 1000 most abundant clonotypes. Separately sequenced CD4+ and CD8+ repertoires were used to assign the CD4 or CD8 phenotype of responding clones. Clones were called with MiXCR by TCRdb after fastp trimmed the public reads at Q25, and only in-frame beta chains were retained. Rows merge per CDR3 protein into single entries with the most common DNA and genes. None of the V and J calls come from the authors' own analysis; TCRdb made them. The sample yields a few hundred thousand distinct CDR3 sequences; roughly 25% were counted once. Of the sample, approximately 12% falls within the top ten clones.

PBMCs were isolated by Ficoll-Paque density gradient centrifugation. The CDR3, cysteine through phenylalanine, is 15 amino acids long. CDR3 DNA is the only sequence kept; it has 45 bases, read in frame from the first base. Reading the germline V gene gives CDR1 SGHVS and CDR2 FNYEAQ. V is trimmed back by 4 bases and J by 2 bases, and the junction contains 4 bases that no gene match accounts for. On this clonotype: Its antigen is unknown. No per-base quality is available; no much larger clone lies one base away.

The receptor's source is an adult woman who had mild COVID-19 (a few samples of this study predate the infection). The sample titles of this study are shuffled in the database, so cell type and time point are left out; the donor was told from shared clones. The chain is made from TRBV7-6 and TRBJ2-1; 8 bases in the middle match TRBD1. Sequenced material: PBMCs or a T cell subset sorted from them (not recorded which). The sequence in DNA is TGTGCCAGCAGCTATACGACAGGGGCCTACAATGAGCAGTTCTTC. The encoded protein is CASSYTTGAYNEQFF.